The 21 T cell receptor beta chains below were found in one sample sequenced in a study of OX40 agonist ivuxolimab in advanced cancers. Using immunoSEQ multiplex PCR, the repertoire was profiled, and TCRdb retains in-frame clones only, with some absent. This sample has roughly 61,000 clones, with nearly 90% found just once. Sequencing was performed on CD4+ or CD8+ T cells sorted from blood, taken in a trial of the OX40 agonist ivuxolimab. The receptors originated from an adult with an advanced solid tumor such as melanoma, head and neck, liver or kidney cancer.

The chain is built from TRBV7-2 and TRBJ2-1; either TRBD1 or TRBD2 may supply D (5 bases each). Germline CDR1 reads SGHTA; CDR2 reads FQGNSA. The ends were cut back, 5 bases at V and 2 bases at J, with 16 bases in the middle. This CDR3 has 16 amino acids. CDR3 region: CASSREGAEPYNEQFF. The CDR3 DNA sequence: TGTGCCAGCAGCCGGGAAGGGGCCGAACCCTACAATGAGCAGTTCTTC. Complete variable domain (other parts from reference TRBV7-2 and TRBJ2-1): GAGVSQSPSNKVTEKGKDVELRCDPISGHTALYWYRQSLGQGLEFLIYFQGNSAPDKSGLPSDRFSAERTGGSVSTLTIQRTQQEDSAVYLCASSREGAEPYNEQFFGPGTRLTVL.

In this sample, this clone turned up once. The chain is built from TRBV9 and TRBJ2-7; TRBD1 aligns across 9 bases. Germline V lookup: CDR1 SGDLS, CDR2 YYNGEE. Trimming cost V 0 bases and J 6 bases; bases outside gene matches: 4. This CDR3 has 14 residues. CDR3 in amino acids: CASSVAQGAGEQYF. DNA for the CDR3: TGTGCCAGCAGCGTAGCACAGGGGGCTGGCGAGCAGTACTTC.

CDR3 residues: CAWSVAQGARSGNTIYF. The CDR3, as DNA: TGTGCCTGGAGTGTGGCGCAGGGGGCTCGCTCTGGAAACACCATATATTTT. The chain has TRBV30 and TRBJ1-3; the match to TRBD1 covers 8 bases. Germline CDR1 is GTSNPN and CDR2 is SVGIG (reference sequence). The CDR3 spans 17 residues. With 0 bases clipped from V and 0 bases from J, the junction kept 7 bases outside the gene matches.

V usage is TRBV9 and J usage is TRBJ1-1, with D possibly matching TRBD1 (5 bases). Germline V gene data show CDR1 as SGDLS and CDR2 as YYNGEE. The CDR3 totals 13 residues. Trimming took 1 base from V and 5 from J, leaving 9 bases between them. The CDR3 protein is CASSVTRATEAFF. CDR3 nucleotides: TGTGCCAGCAGCGTAACCAGGGCTACTGAAGCTTTCTTT. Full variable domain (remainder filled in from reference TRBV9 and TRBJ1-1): DSGVTQTPKHLITATGQRVTLRCSPRSGDLSVYWYQQSLDQGLQFLIQYYNGEERAKGNILERFSAQQFPDLHSELNLSSLELGDSALYFCASSVTRATEAFFGQGTRLTVV.

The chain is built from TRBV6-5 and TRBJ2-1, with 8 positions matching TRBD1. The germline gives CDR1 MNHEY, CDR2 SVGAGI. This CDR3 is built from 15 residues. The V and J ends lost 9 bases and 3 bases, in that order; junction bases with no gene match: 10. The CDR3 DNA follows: TGTGCCAGTAAACAGCTGGACAGGGTCTACAATGAGCAGTTCTTC. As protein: CASKQLDRVYNEQFF.

CDR3 sequence (DNA): TGTGCCAGCAGCTTAGGGGCGACGGAGGTGAATTCACCCCTCCACTTT. It translates to CASSLGATEVNSPLHF. This chain connects TRBV11-2 to TRBJ1-6, with D uncertain. V was shortened by 1 base and J by 7 bases, with 14 bases between the two germline ends. Germline loops: CDR1 SGHAT, CDR2 FQNNGV. The CDR3 runs 16 residues.

CDR3 DNA: TGCGCCAGCAGCCCTAGCGGACAGGGCTCTGGAAACACCATATATTTT. Amino acids: CASSPSGQGSGNTIYF. The chain combines TRBV5-1 with TRBJ1-3, with 8 bases aligning to TRBD1. Unmatched junction bases numbered 6, after V lost 4 bases and J lost 0 bases. Germline loops: CDR1 SGHRS, CDR2 YFSETQ. This CDR3 comprises 16 residues.

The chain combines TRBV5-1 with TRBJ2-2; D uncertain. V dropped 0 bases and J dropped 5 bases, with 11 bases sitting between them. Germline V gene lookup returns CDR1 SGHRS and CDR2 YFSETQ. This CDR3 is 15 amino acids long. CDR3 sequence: CASSLEARVTGELFF. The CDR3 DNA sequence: TGCGCCAGCAGCTTGGAGGCAAGGGTAACCGGGGAGCTGTTTTTT.

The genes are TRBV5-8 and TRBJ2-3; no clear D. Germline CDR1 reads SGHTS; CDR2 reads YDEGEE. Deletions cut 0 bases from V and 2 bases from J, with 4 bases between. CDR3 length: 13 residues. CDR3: CASSLDLTDTQYF. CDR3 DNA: TGTGCCAGCAGCTTGGATCTCACAGATACGCAGTATTTT.

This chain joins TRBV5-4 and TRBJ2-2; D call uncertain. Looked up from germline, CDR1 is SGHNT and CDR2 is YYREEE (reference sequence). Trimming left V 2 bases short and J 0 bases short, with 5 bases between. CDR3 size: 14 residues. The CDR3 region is CASSLASNTGELFF. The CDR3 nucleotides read TGTGCCAGCAGCTTAGCGTCGAACACCGGGGAGCTGTTTTTT.

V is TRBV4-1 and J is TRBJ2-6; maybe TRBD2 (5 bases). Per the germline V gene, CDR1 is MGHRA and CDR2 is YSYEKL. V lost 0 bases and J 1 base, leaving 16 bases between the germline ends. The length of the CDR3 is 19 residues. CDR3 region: CASSQDRAGLTSGANVLTF. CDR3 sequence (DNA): TGCGCCAGCAGCCAAGATCGGGCAGGACTTACGTCTGGGGCCAACGTCCTGACTTTC.

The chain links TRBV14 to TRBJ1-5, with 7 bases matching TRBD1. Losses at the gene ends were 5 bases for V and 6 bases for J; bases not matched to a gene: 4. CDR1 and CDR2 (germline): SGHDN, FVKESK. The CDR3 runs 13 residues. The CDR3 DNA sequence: TGTGCCAGCAGCTTGGACAGGCTTCAGCCCCAGCATTTT. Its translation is CASSLDRLQPQHF.

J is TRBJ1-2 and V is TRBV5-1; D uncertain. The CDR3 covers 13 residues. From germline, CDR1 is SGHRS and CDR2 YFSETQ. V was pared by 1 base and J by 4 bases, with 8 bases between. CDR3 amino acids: CASSLTAFYGYTF. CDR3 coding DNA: TGCGCCAGCAGCTTGACGGCCTTCTATGGCTACACCTTC.

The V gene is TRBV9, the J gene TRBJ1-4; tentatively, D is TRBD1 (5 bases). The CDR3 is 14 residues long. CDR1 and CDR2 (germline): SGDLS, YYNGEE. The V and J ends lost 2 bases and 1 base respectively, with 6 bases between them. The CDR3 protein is CASSVQGTNEKLFF. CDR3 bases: TGTGCCAGCAGCGTGCAGGGAACTAATGAAAAACTGTTTTTT. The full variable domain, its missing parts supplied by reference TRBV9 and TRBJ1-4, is DSGVTQTPKHLITATGQRVTLRCSPRSGDLSVYWYQQSLDQGLQFLIQYYNGEERAKGNILERFSAQQFPDLHSELNLSSLELGDSALYFCASSVQGTNEKLFFGSGTQLSVL.

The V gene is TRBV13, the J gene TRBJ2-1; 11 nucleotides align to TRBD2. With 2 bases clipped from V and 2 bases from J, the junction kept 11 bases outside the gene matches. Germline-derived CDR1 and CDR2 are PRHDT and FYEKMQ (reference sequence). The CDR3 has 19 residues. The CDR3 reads CASSLFRTSGGLPYNEQFF. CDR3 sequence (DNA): TGTGCCAGCAGCTTATTCCGAACTAGCGGGGGACTTCCCTACAATGAGCAGTTCTTC. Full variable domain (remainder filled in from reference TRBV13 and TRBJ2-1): AAGVIQSPRHLIKEKRETATLKCYPIPRHDTVYWYQQGPGQDPQFLISFYEKMQSDKGSIPDRFSAQQFSDYHSELNMSSLELGDSALYFCASSLFRTSGGLPYNEQFFGPGTRLTVL.

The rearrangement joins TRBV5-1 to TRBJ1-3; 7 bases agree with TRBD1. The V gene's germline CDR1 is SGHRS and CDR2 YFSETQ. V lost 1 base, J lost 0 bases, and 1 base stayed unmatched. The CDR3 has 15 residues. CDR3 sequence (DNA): TGCGCCAGCAGCTTGTCAGGGGGCTCTGGAAACACCATATATTTT. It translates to CASSLSGGSGNTIYF.

DNA for the CDR3: TGTGCCAGCAGCTTGGGGCTTAAGAAAGCTAACTATGGCTACACCTTC. Its protein product is CASSLGLKKANYGYTF. This chain joins TRBV5-4 and TRBJ1-2; D gene unclear. V was shortened by 0 bases and J by 0 bases, with 12 bases between the two germline ends. Germline CDR1 is SGHNT and CDR2 is YYREEE (reference sequence). The CDR3 is made up of 16 amino acids.

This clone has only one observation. The CDR3 is CASSRLLPRDMNTEAFF. CDR3 bases: TGTGCCAGCAGCCGCCTACTTCCCAGGGATATGAACACTGAAGCTTTCTTT. V is TRBV14 and J is TRBJ1-1, with D possibly TRBD1 on 5 matching bases. The ends were cut back, 4 bases at V and 0 bases at J, with 18 bases in the middle. The CDR3 extends over 17 amino acids. CDR1 is SGHDN, CDR2 FVKESK, per germline.

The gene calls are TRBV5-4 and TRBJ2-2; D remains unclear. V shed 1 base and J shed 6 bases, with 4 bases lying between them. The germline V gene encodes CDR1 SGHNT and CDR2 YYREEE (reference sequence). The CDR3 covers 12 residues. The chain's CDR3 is CASSLFPGELFF. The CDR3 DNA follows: TGTGCCAGCAGCTTGTTTCCCGGGGAGCTGTTTTTT.

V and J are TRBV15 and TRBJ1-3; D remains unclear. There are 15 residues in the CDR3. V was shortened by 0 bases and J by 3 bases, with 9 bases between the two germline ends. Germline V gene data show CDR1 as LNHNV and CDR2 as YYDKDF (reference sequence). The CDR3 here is CATSRDMLSGNTIYF. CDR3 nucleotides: TGTGCCACCAGCAGAGATATGTTAAGTGGAAACACCATATATTTT. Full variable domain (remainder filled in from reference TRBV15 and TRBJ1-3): DAMVIQNPRYQVTQFGKPVTLSCSQTLNHNVMYWYQQKSSQAPKLLFHYYDKDFNNEADTPDNFQSRRPNTSFCFLDIRSPGLGDTAMYLCATSRDMLSGNTIYFGEGSWLTVV.

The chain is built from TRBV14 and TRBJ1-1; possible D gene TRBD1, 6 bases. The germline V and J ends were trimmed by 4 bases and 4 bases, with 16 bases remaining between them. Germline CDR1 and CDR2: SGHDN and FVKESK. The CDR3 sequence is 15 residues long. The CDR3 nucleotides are TGTGCCAGCAGCCTAACAGGGAGAAGGTTCACTGAAGCTTTCTTT. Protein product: CASSLTGRRFTEAFF.